The 32 T cell receptor beta chains presented below share a single source sample, sequenced in a study of blood T cell repertoires in COVID-19. Method: immunoSEQ multiplex PCR; TCRdb's copy keeps in-frame clones and lacks some. The table includes about 220,000 clones, over 75% detected once. The source material was PBMCs or T cells enriched from blood (not recorded which). All receptors come from a woman under 30 in a cohort exposed to, infected with or recovered from COVID-19 (not recorded which).

The genes are TRBV18 and TRBJ1-6, with TRBD1 matching over 7 bases. Germline V gene data show CDR1 as KGHSH and CDR2 as LQKENI. There are 13 residues in the CDR3. V shed 6 bases and J 7 bases; nucleotides not matched to a gene: 3. As DNA, the CDR3 is TGTGCCAGCTCGACAGGGAGGAATTCACCCCTCCACTTT. It codes for CASSTGRNSPLHF. Full variable domain (outside the CDR3, taken from reference TRBV18 and TRBJ1-6): NAGVMQNPRHLVRRRGQEARLRCSPMKGHSHVYWYRQLPEEGLKFMVYLQKENIIDESGMPKERFSAEFPKEGPSILRIQQVVRGDSAAYFCASSTGRNSPLHFGNGTRLTVT.

V is TRBV28 and J is TRBJ2-7; weak D call: TRBD1 (6 bases). Trimming left V 3 bases short and J 1 base short, with 10 bases between. The CDR3 has 14 residues. CDR1 is MDHEN and CDR2 is SYDVKM in the germline V gene. The CDR3 DNA follows: TGTGCCAGCAGTTTCCCCGACAGGTCCTACGAGCAGTACTTC. Translated, it gives CASSFPDRSYEQYF.

This rearrangement joins TRBV7-3 to TRBJ1-4; no clear D. The germline CDR1 and CDR2 sequences are SGHTA and FQGTGA. With 1 base removed from V and 10 bases from J, the gap between germline ends came to 13 bases. The CDR3 runs to 14 residues. For the CDR3, the DNA is TGTGCCAGCAGCTTAAACGGACTCCGAGGAAAACTGTTTTTT. Amino acid sequence: CASSLNGLRGKLFF.

The V gene is TRBV9, the J gene TRBJ2-3, with D uncertain. Germline CDR1 SGDLS, CDR2 YYNGEE. The CDR3 is 14 residues long. Trimming stripped 0 bases from V and 1 base from J, with 6 bases between. The CDR3 sequence is CASSVVTGTDTQYF. The CDR3 DNA is TGTGCCAGCAGCGTAGTAACAGGCACAGATACGCAGTATTTT.

In this sample, this clone turned up once. The gene calls are TRBV6-1 and TRBJ2-7, with 8 bases fitting TRBD2. The germline gives CDR1 MNHNS, CDR2 SASEGT. J gave up 6 bases and V 4 bases, and 14 bases lay outside the gene matches. This CDR3 spans 16 amino acids. The CDR3 loop reads CASSARGGTSSFEQYF. The CDR3 DNA follows: TGTGCCAGCAGTGCAAGGGGAGGGACTAGTTCGTTCGAGCAGTACTTC.

This clone was observed a single time. V usage is TRBV7-3 and J usage is TRBJ2-2; D not resolved. The V end was cut by 3 bases, the J end by 8 bases, with 7 bases between. This CDR3 region has 12 residues. Germline CDR1 is SGHTA and CDR2 is FQGTGA. The CDR3 here is CASSFPPGELFF. For the CDR3, the DNA is TGTGCCAGCAGCTTCCCCCCAGGGGAGCTGTTTTTT.

The chain combines TRBV2 with TRBJ2-1, with 11 bases matching TRBD2. V shed 4 bases and J 1 base; nucleotides not matched to a gene: 15. This CDR3 has 20 residues. The germline CDR1 and CDR2 sequences are SNHLY and FYNNEI. The CDR3 loop is CASSGRIGTSGLRSYNEQFF. CDR3 in DNA: TGTGCCAGCAGTGGGCGTATTGGGACTAGCGGACTGCGTTCCTACAATGAGCAGTTCTTC.

This chain uses TRBV7-9 with TRBJ2-1; D uncertain. The V gene lost 6 bases and the J gene lost 0 bases, with 9 bases spanning the gap. The CDR3 extends over 14 amino acids. Germline V lookup: CDR1 SEHNR, CDR2 FQNEAQ (reference sequence). The DNA for the CDR3 is TGTGCCAGCAGTCCCTCTCCCTCCTACAATGAGCAGTTCTTC. This encodes CASSPSPSYNEQFF.

The V and J genes are TRBV24-1 and TRBJ2-7, with a tentative D call TRBD1 (6 bases). CDR3 size: 14 residues. V dropped 9 bases and J dropped 5 bases, with 19 bases sitting between them. Germline-derived CDR1 and CDR2 are KGHDR and SFDVKD. The CDR3 DNA sequence: TGTGCCACCTCCCCGGGACACGGGCCGGACGAGCAGTACTTC. Protein product: CATSPGHGPDEQYF.

Here the CDR3 reads CASSPGQGKDQPQHF. The CDR3 DNA follows: TGTGCCAGCTCACCAGGCCAGGGGAAAGATCAGCCCCAGCATTTT. V usage is TRBV18 and J usage is TRBJ1-5; tentative D call: TRBD1 (6 bases). Germline V CDR1 and CDR2: KGHSH, LQKENI. Trimming shortened V by 2 bases and J by 5 bases, and 13 bases separated the two germline ends. This CDR3 has 15 residues. The variable domain in full, completed from reference TRBV18 and TRBJ1-5, reads NAGVMQNPRHLVRRRGQEARLRCSPMKGHSHVYWYRQLPEEGLKFMVYLQKENIIDESGMPKERFSAEFPKEGPSILRIQQVVRGDSAAYFCASSPGQGKDQPQHFGDGTRLSIL.

This chain uses TRBV19 with TRBJ2-5, with D perhaps matching TRBD2 (5 bases). The CDR3 consists of 18 residues. V shed 2 bases and J shed 2 bases, with 21 bases lying between them. The germline gives CDR1 LNHDA, CDR2 SQIVND (reference sequence). In DNA form, the CDR3 reads TGTGCCAGTAGTATATACCTAGCTCCTCGAGGTTCACAAGAGACCCAGTACTTC. This encodes CASSIYLAPRGSQETQYF.

This chain connects TRBV14 to TRBJ2-1; no clear D. Per the germline V gene, CDR1 is SGHDN and CDR2 is FVKESK. This CDR3 is 14 amino acids long. V lost 4 bases and J 3 bases, leaving 10 bases between the germline ends. The CDR3 nucleotides read TGTGCCAGCAGCCCCATTGCCAGCTACAATGAGCAGTTCTTC. As protein: CASSPIASYNEQFF.

The CDR3 bases are TGCAGCGTTGACTTAGGACAGGGAAGCGAGCAGTACTTC. This codes for CSVDLGQGSEQYF. The chain couples TRBV29-1 to TRBJ2-7; 8 nucleotides line up with TRBD1. J lost 6 bases, V lost 3 bases, and 7 bases had no gene match. CDR1 is SQVTM and CDR2 is ANQGSEA in the germline V gene. The CDR3 totals 13 residues.

The chain couples TRBV21-1 to TRBJ1-2; the table's D call, TRBD1, was not checked against the DNA. TRBV21-1 is a known pseudogene. CDR3 length equals 14 residues. The CDR3 loop reads CASSFRTGPYGYTF. In DNA form, the CDR3 reads TGTGCCAGCAGCTTTAGGACAGGCCCCTATGGCTACACCTTC.

The chain couples TRBV7-3 to TRBJ1-6; a possible D gene is TRBD1 (5 bases). The CDR3 length is 13 residues. The germline V gene encodes CDR1 SGHTA and CDR2 FQGTGA. Trimming left V 6 bases short and J 7 bases short, with 10 bases between. CDR3 nucleotide sequence: TGTGCCAGCAGACAGGCCGCCAATTCACCCCTCCACTTT. This encodes CASRQAANSPLHF.

V gene TRBV10-3 combines with J gene TRBJ2-7; 10 bases match TRBD1. The CDR3 loop spans 13 amino acids. The V and J ends lost 10 bases and 6 bases, in that order; junction bases with no gene match: 9. Germline loops: CDR1 ENHRY, CDR2 SYGVKD. CDR3 in DNA: TGTGCCACCCAAGGACAGGGGGTTCCCGAGCAGTACTTC. It translates to CATQGQGVPEQYF.

Only one count was recorded for this clone. The chain recombines TRBV5-1 with TRBJ2-5; 7 nucleotides line up with TRBD2. The V gene end was trimmed by 2 bases and the J gene end by 4 bases; junction bases not matched to a gene: 8. Germline loops: CDR1 SGHRS, CDR2 YFSETQ. The length of the CDR3 is 15 residues. The CDR3 reads CASSFGTKAGETQYF. The DNA for the CDR3 is TGCGCCAGCAGCTTCGGGACTAAGGCCGGAGAGACCCAGTACTTC.

The CDR3 DNA reads as TGCGCCAGCAGCTTGGACGGACAGTCTGAAGCTTTCTTT. Its protein is CASSLDGQSEAFF. The chain couples TRBV5-1 to TRBJ1-1; weak D call: TRBD1 (6 bases). Germline assignment: CDR1 SGHRS and CDR2 YFSETQ. This CDR3 has 13 residues. Trimming left V 0 bases short and J 6 bases short, with 9 bases between.

The gene calls are TRBV29-1 and TRBJ2-2, with D possibly being TRBD1 (7 bases). The CDR3 has 14 residues. Germline-derived CDR1 and CDR2 are SQVTM and ANQGSEA. With 1 base removed from V and 4 bases from J, the gap between germline ends came to 10 bases. DNA of the CDR3: TGCAGCGTTGAAGCAGGGGGAGGCACCGGGGAGCTGTTTTTT. Translated, it gives CSVEAGGGTGELFF.

The chain links TRBV6-5 to TRBJ1-2; no clear D. The ends were cut back, 6 bases at V and 5 bases at J, with 4 bases in the middle. The CDR3 consists of 10 residues. Germline assignment: CDR1 MNHEY and CDR2 SVGAGI. The chain's CDR3 is CASSGYGYTF. The DNA for the CDR3 is TGTGCCAGCAGCGGGTATGGCTACACCTTC.

This sequence joins TRBV7-9 and TRBJ2-1, with D tentatively TRBD2 (5 bases). CDR1 SEHNR and CDR2 FQNEAQ come from the germline V gene (reference sequence). The germline V and J ends were trimmed by 5 bases and 1 base, with 15 bases remaining between them. This CDR3 region has 16 residues. In DNA, the CDR3 is TGTGCCAGCAGCCTTGAAGAGGGTTTATCCTACAATGAGCAGTTCTTC. Translation: CASSLEEGLSYNEQFF. Combining the CDR3 with reference TRBV7-9 and TRBJ2-1 gives the whole variable domain DTGVSQNPRHKITKRGQNVTFRCDPISEHNRLYWYRQTLGQGPEFLTYFQNEAQLEKSRLLSDRFSAERPKGSFSTLEIQRTEQGDSAMYLCASSLEEGLSYNEQFFGPGTRLTVL.

This clone was seen just once. The chain couples TRBV5-8 to TRBJ2-5; D may be TRBD2 (7 bases). Germline CDR1 reads SGHTS; CDR2 reads YDEGEE. Trimming stripped 4 bases from V and 1 base from J, with 14 bases between. The CDR3 has 15 residues. CDR3 protein: CASSPLGGPQETQYF. The CDR3 DNA is TGTGCCAGCAGCCCGTTGGGGGGGCCCCAAGAGACCCAGTACTTC.

This clone appeared a few times. The chain has TRBV2 and TRBJ1-2; tentative D call: TRBD1 (5 bases). The CDR3 spans 14 residues. V lost 7 bases and J 6 bases, leaving 18 bases between the germline ends. CDR1 SNHLY and CDR2 FYNNEI come from the germline V gene. CDR3 DNA: TGTGCCAGCACACTAGGGAGGGGAGCAAATGGCTACACCTTC. It codes for CASTLGRGANGYTF.

V usage is TRBV3-1 (or the pseudogene TRBV3-2) and J usage is TRBJ1-3; possibly TRBD1 for D (6 bases). This CDR3 is 16 amino acids long. V was shortened by 3 bases and J by 0 bases, with 12 bases between the two germline ends. Germline V gene lookup returns CDR1 LGHDT and CDR2 YNNKEL (reference sequence). CDR3 amino acids: CASSHPTGLSGNTIYF. The CDR3 DNA is TGTGCCAGCAGCCATCCGACAGGACTCTCTGGAAACACCATATATTTT.

The chain combines TRBV28 with TRBJ2-2; the D is unclear. The CDR3 extends over 11 amino acids. Trimming pared 5 bases from V and 7 bases from J, leaving 5 bases between. Germline CDR1 MDHEN, CDR2 SYDVKM. CDR3 region: CASSPIGELFF. CDR3 sequence (DNA): TGTGCCAGCAGTCCTATCGGGGAGCTGTTTTTT.

This chain uses TRBV24-1 with TRBJ2-7; maybe TRBD1 (5 bases). The germline V and J ends were trimmed by 5 bases and 6 bases, with 13 bases remaining between them. Germline V gene lookup returns CDR1 KGHDR and CDR2 SFDVKD. The CDR3 covers 13 residues. The CDR3 region is CATSGAGLREQYF. CDR3 coding DNA: TGTGCCACCAGTGGGGCAGGGCTCCGCGAGCAGTACTTC.

The CDR3 loop is CASSLSLAGVFNEQFF. CDR3 bases: TGTGCCAGCAGCTTAAGTTTAGCGGGGGTTTTTAATGAGCAGTTCTTC. J is TRBJ2-1 and V is TRBV7-3, with 9 bases identical to TRBD2. CDR1 and CDR2 (germline): SGHTA, FQGTGA. CDR3 length: 16 residues. V shed 1 base, J shed 7 bases, and the junction held 8 bases outside the gene matches.

This chain uses TRBV6-5 with TRBJ1-1; D remains unclear. Trimming stripped 0 bases from V and 6 bases from J, with 8 bases between. CDR1 is MNHEY, CDR2 SVGAGI, per germline. There are 13 residues in the CDR3. The CDR3 coding sequence is TGTGCCAGCAGTTACTCTTCATCGGCTGAAGCTTTCTTT. Protein sequence: CASSYSSSAEAFF.

The gene calls are TRBV10-3 and TRBJ2-7; 8 bases fit TRBD2. Germline CDR1 ENHRY, CDR2 SYGVKD. This CDR3 is built from 15 residues. V trimming: 9 bases; J trimming: 4 bases; junction bases outside the gene matches: 14. The CDR3 sequence: CAIRGDEVAGYEQYF. CDR3 DNA: TGTGCCATACGGGGCGATGAGGTAGCGGGATACGAGCAGTACTTC.

This rearrangement joins TRBV4-1 to TRBJ2-5, with TRBD2 matching 16 bases. The V gene end was trimmed by 1 base and the J gene end by 1 base; junction bases not matched to a gene: 3. The CDR3 runs to 18 residues. CDR1 is MGHRA, CDR2 YSYEKL, per germline. The CDR3 sequence: CASSQGGLAGGPQETQYF. CDR3 nucleotides: TGCGCCAGCAGCCAAGGGGGACTAGCGGGAGGGCCCCAAGAGACCCAGTACTTC.

The rearrangement joins TRBV19 to TRBJ2-1; 8 nucleotides line up with TRBD2. The CDR3 spans 15 residues. Losses at the gene ends were 1 base for V and 7 bases for J; bases not matched to a gene: 6. The V gene's germline CDR1 is LNHDA and CDR2 SQIVND (reference sequence). Here the CDR3 DNA reads TGTGCCAGTAGTATAGGTGCGGGAGGTCCTAATGAGCAGTTCTTC. Translated, it gives CASSIGAGGPNEQFF.

The V and J genes are TRBV9 and TRBJ2-5; 7 nucleotides match TRBD1. The germline V gene has CDR1 SGDLS and CDR2 YYNGEE. CDR3 length equals 15 residues. V dropped 4 bases and J dropped 5; count of bases not matched to a gene: 11. CDR3 nucleotide sequence: TGTGCCAGCAGCCAATGGACAGGTTTGTCGGAGACCCAGTACTTC. Amino acids: CASSQWTGLSETQYF.